One TCR beta chain is described in this entry. No antigen is known for it. No clone much larger than this one lies a single base away; base qualities are absent. The source of the sample is a study of blood T cell repertoires in COVID-19 (dated by TCRdb to 2018 to 2020). General notes on the study: The collaborator samples originated in the United States, Italy and Spain and spanned the acute and convalescent phases of COVID-19. The prospective study material was composed of cDNA or gDNA derived from T cells, B-cell-depleted T cells, or PBMCs. Subjects who had been exposed to COVID-19, were actively infected with it, or had recovered from it provided the deeply sampled blood TCRbeta repertoires that made up the dataset. Sample metadata almost always included a de-identified subject ID, COVID-19 status, age in years and sex. Where available, HLA class I and class II types were obtained from metadata supplied by the sample provider rather than from assay-based typing. A freely available public database, intended as a resource for researchers studying the immune response to SARS-CoV-2, is where the repertoires were released. Samples were obtained from the ongoing ImmuneRACE study (first 160 participants) and from 1,254 subjects provided by 6 global collaborators.

Each collaborating institution followed its own protocols to collect whole blood in K2EDTA tubes. For TCRbeta analysis, collaborator samples were shipped as frozen whole blood, as isolated PBMCs, or as DNA extracted from either sample type. TCRbeta CDR3 regions were amplified from genomic DNA using the immunoSEQ Assay, a bias-controlled multiplex PCR. The study's own analysis went as follows. The number of nucleated cells in each sample was estimated by amplification of reference gene primers within the assay. Sequence reads were collapsed and filtered to measure the absolute abundance of every unique TCRbeta CDR3 rearrangement. For each sample, productive Simpson clonality was calculated as the square root of Simpson's diversity index over productive rearrangements. In its TCRdb copy, this immuneACCESS table keeps in-frame sequences only and misses some clones. Where compared with another copy, unresolved V genes explain less than half of these, and the others have no known cause. That table supplies the V and J calls and clone size; D and trimming were determined from the DNA. The sample table holds 130,000 to 150,000 clones, of which roughly 79% were seen once. Roughly 2% of the sample belongs to the ten largest clones.

From the cysteine up to the phenylalanine, the CDR3 has a length of 15 residues. Solely the CDR3 DNA is kept, with 45 bases framed from the first base. Unmatched junction bases come to 4, with V trimmed by 0 bases and J by 9 bases. The germline V gene provides CDR1 MGHRA and CDR2 YSYEKL. The paper as a whole reports these results and caveats: The amount of clinical and demographic metadata varied by source and participant and was provided uncurated.

The chain uses TRBV4-1 and TRBJ1-6; TRBD1 lines up with 8 middle nucleotides. The sequenced sample was peripheral blood. This sequence was found in a woman aged 60-70 years with acute or convalescent COVID-19. The base sequence is TGCGCCAGCAGCCAAGAGGGGACAGGAATTTCACCCCTCCACTTT. This codes for CASSQEGTGISPLHF.